In its sample, the clone carrying this T cell receptor beta chain was seen many times. Its antigen is unknown. The sample comes from a study of blood T cells in healthy people across ages. Regarding the study as a whole: The donors' CMV status was not determined, possibly confounding changes in expanded clonotypes. Among T cells, TCR beta diversity per million cells dropped roughly linearly as age rose.

Aged about 6 to 90, donors were systemically healthy Caucasians from Russia. The trim removed 1 base at V and 3 bases at J, leaving 2 bases unmatched. The germline gives CDR1 SGHTA, CDR2 FQGNSA. CDR3 length: 15 amino acids. A second roughly 6 to 11 cycle PCR used barcoded and J-beta primers. TCRdb ran MiXCR on the 5' RACE reads and lists one entry per CDR3 protein. Of 450,000 to 600,000 distinct CDR3 sequences listed, roughly a quarter were seen once; the top ten hold approximately 4%. These data were also reused for a study on T cells of mothers and their children. That work contributes: Related mother-child pairs showed slightly higher but non-significant overlap than unrelated pairs.

This TCR was recovered from a boy between 2 and 15 years old in good health. Sequencing was done on a sample of blood. The chain recombines TRBV7-2 with TRBJ2-5, with 10 bases lining up with TRBD2. CDR3 protein: CASSLDGLAEETQYF. CDR3 bases: TGTGCCAGCAGCTTAGATGGACTAGCGGAAGAGACCCAGTACTTC.